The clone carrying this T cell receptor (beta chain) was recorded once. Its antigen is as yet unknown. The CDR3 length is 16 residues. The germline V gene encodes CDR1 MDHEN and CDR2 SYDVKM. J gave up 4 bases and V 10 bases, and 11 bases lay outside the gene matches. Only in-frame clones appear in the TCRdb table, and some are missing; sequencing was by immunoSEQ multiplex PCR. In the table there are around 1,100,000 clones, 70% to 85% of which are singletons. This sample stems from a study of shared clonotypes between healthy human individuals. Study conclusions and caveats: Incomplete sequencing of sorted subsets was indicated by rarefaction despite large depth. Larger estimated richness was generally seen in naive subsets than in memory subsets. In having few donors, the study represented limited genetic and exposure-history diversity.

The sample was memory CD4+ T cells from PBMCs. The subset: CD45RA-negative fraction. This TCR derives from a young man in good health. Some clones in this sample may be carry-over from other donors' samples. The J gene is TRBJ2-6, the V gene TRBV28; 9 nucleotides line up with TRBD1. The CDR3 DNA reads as TGTGCCACCTCGGGACAGGGCCGAGGGGGGGCCAACGTCCTGACTTTC. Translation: CATSGQGRGGANVLTF.